One and the same sample provided the 8 T cell receptor beta chains below, sequenced in a study of T cells in Graves' hyperthyroidism and ophthalmopathy. The source material, RNA transcripts, was used to amplify TCR beta CDR3 regions. Primed by the HTBI set, a first-round RT-PCR was run on the TCR CDR3. TCRdb used MiXCR to reprocess the multiplex PCR reads, holding one entry per CDR3 protein. This table has approximately 400,000 distinct CDR3 sequences, about 15% appearing once. The sequencing sample was made of blood. All receptors come from a woman aged 18-35 years with Graves' hyperthyroidism.

CDR3 residues: CASSQALSHEQFF. For the CDR3, the DNA is TGTGCCAGCAGCCAAGCACTATCCCATGAGCAGTTCTTC. The V gene is TRBV4-2, the J gene TRBJ2-1, with D unresolved. The CDR3 has 13 residues. Trimming took 1 base from V and 8 from J, leaving 9 bases between them. From germline, CDR1 is LGHNA and CDR2 YNFKEQ.

This clonotype showed up many times. The chain couples TRBV4-1 to TRBJ1-6, with D possibly TRBD1 on 5 matching bases. V gave up 3 bases and J gave up 6 bases, with 9 bases separating them. The CDR3 length is 14 residues. Germline V gene sequence: CDR1 MGHRA, CDR2 YSYEKL. The CDR3 is CASSHSDSNSPLHF. CDR3 nucleotides: TGCGCCAGCAGCCATTCCGACAGTAATTCACCCCTCCACTTT.

This clonotype has ten or more counts. V is TRBV5-8 and J is TRBJ2-2; no clear D gene. The CDR3 loop spans 13 amino acids. The V end was cut by 4 bases, the J end by 8 bases, with 12 bases between. From germline, CDR1 is SGHTS and CDR2 YDEGEE. In DNA, the CDR3 is TGTGCCAGCAGCCCCATAGAAGGAGGGGAGCTGTTTTTT. Amino acids: CASSPIEGGELFF.

This sequence joins TRBV6-1 and TRBJ2-1; 13 positions agree with TRBD2. V shed 5 bases, J shed 7 bases, and the junction held 5 bases outside the gene matches. In germline, CDR1 is MNHNS, CDR2 SASEGT. The CDR3 extends over 15 amino acids. CDR3 DNA: TGTGCCAGCAGTCATCGGACTAGCGGGAGTAATGAGCAGTTCTTC. Protein: CASSHRTSGSNEQFF.

This clonotype came up many times. This chain uses TRBV11-2 with TRBJ2-5, with a tentative D call TRBD2 (6 bases). Germline V gives CDR1 SGHAT, CDR2 FQNNGV. Between the trimmed V and J ends, which lost 1 base and 5 bases, there was a span of 17 bases. The CDR3 loop spans 16 amino acids. CDR3 DNA: TGTGCCAGCAGCTTAGTGGAGGGGTTGGGAGTGGAGACCCAGTACTTC. As protein: CASSLVEGLGVETQYF.

The table lists this clonotype with a few counts. V gene TRBV3-1 combines with J gene TRBJ1-4; the D gene is possibly TRBD1 (6 bases). The germline V gene has CDR1 LGHDT and CDR2 YNNKEL (reference sequence). The germline V and J ends were trimmed by 4 bases and 7 bases, with 16 bases remaining between them. The CDR3 is 15 residues long. CDR3 bases: TGTGCCAGCAGCCGCAACACAGGGAAAGGTGAAAAACTGTTTTTT. Protein: CASSRNTGKGEKLFF.

This clonotype was observed many times. The rearrangement links TRBV4-1 to TRBJ1-5; no reliable D call. This CDR3 is built from 15 residues. V dropped 0 bases and J dropped 1 base, with 7 bases sitting between them. CDR1 MGHRA and CDR2 YSYEKL come from the germline V gene. The CDR3 here is CASSQEQFSNQPQHF. CDR3 nucleotides: TGCGCCAGCAGCCAAGAACAGTTCAGCAATCAGCCCCAGCATTTT.

This chain connects TRBV3-1 to TRBJ2-2, with D unresolved. The CDR3 has 16 residues. The germline V and J ends were trimmed by 2 bases and 4 bases, with 14 bases remaining between them. Germline V lookup: CDR1 LGHDT, CDR2 YNNKEL (reference sequence). The chain's CDR3 is CASSQYYSVGTGELFF. The CDR3 region has the DNA TGTGCCAGCAGCCAATACTACAGCGTTGGCACCGGGGAGCTGTTTTTT.